This T cell receptor (beta chain) was obtained from a study of shared T cell receptors in the human thymus. V shed 2 bases, J shed 4 bases, and the junction held 13 bases outside the gene matches. The CDR3 consists of 17 residues. Germline V gives CDR1 SQVTM, CDR2 ANQGSEA. The protocol was immunoSEQ multiplex PCR, while the TCRdb copy is restricted to in-frame clones and leaves out a portion. The sample carries 640,000 or so clones, about 89% recorded once. The same specimen was also included in a second study, on human thymus T cells.

This receptor was obtained from a boy under two years old with a congenital heart defect. The source material was thymocytes. The chain has TRBV29-1 and TRBJ2-1; 8 bases agree with TRBD2. The CDR3 nucleotides are TGCAGCGTTGAATGGTCCCGGGGTAGCGGGATATACAATGAGCAGTTCTTC. Protein: CSVEWSRGSGIYNEQFF.